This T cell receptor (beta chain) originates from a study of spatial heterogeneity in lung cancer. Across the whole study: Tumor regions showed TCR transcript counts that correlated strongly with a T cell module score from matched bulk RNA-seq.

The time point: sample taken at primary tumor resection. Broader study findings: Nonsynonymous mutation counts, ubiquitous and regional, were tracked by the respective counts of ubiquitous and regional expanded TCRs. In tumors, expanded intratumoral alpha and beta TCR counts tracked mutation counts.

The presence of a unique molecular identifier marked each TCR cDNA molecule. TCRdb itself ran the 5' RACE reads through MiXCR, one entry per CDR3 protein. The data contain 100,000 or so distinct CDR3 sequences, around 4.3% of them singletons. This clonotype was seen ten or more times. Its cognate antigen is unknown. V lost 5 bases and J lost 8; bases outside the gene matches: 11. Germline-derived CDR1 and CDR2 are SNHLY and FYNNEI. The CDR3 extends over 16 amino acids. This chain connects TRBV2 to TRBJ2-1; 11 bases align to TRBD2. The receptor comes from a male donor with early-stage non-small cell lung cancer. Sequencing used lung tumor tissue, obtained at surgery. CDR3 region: CASSPLTSGNFDEQFF. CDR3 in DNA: TGTGCCAGCAGTCCCTTGACTAGCGGGAACTTTGATGAGCAGTTCTTC.